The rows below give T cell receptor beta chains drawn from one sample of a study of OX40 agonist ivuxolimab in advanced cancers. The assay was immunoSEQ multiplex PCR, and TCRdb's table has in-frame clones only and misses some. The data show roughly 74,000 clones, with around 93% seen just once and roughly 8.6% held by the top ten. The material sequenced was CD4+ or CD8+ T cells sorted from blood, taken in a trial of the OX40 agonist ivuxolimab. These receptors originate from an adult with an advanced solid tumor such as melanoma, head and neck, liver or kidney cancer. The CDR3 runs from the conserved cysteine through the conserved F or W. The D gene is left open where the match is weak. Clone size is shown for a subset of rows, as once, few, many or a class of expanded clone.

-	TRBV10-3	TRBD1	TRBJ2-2	TGTGCCATCAGTGACCCCGACAGGGGCGGGGAGCTGTTTTTT	CAISDPDRGGELFF
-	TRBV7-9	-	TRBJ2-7	TGTGCCAGCAGGTATACCGGGACTCCGTCCTACGAGCAGTACTTC	CASRYTGTPSYEQYF
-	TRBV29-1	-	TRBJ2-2	TGCAGCGTTGTGTTAGAGGGAAACACCGGGGAGCTGTTTTTT	CSVVLEGNTGELFF
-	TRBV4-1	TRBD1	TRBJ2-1	TGCGCCAGCAGCCAAACCGGGACAGGGGTCTTTTGGGAGCAGTTCTTC	CASSQTGTGVFWEQFF
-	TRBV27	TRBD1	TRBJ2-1	TGTGCCAGCAGTGCAACGACAGGGGGGAATGAGCAGTTCTTC	CASSATTGGNEQFF
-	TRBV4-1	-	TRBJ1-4	TGCGCCAGCAGCCAAGCCCCGACAGGCGGGGAGGGGGAAAAACTGTTTTTT	CASSQAPTGGEGEKLFF
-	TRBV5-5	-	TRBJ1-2	TGTGCCAGCAGCCCCACCGGTACGGGGGCCGCTAACTATGGCTACACCTTC	CASSPTGTGAANYGYTF
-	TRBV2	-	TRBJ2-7	TGTGCCAGCAGTGAAGGGGACCAATTCTACGAGCAGTACTTC	CASSEGDQFYEQYF
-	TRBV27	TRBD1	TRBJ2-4	TGTGCCAGCAGAGACAGGGGGCTCGTGAACATTCAGTACTTC	CASRDRGLVNIQYF
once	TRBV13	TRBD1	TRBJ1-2	TGTGCCAGCAGCGCAAAAGGACAGGGATACTATGGCTACACCTTC	CASSAKGQGYYGYTF
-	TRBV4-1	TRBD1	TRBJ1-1	TGCGCCAGCAGCCAAGATCAGAATAGGGGGCAGATGAACACTGAAGCTTTCTTT	CASSQDQNRGQMNTEAFF
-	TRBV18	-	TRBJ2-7	TGTGCCAGCTCACCGGAAAGGGGCGAGCAGTACTTC	CASSPERGEQYF
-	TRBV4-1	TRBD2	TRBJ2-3	TGCGCCAGCAGCCAAGTTGACGGCGGGGGGGAGGAAGATACGCAGTATTTT	CASSQVDGGGEEDTQYF
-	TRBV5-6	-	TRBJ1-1	TGTGCCAGCAGCTTGGCGTACAGGGCCATATTGAACACTGAAGCTTTCTTT	CASSLAYRAILNTEAFF
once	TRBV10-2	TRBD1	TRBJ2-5	TGCGCCAGCAGTGAGCGGACAGGCCAAGAGACCCAGTACTTC	CASSERTGQETQYF
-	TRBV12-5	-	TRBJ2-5	TGTGCTAGTGCCACCCTGGGCGGGGTGTACCAAGAGACCCAGTACTTC	CASATLGGVYQETQYF
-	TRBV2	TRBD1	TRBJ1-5	TGTGCCAGCAGGACCCTGGGGACAGGGGCGTATAGCAATCAGCCCCAGCATTTT	CASRTLGTGAYSNQPQHF
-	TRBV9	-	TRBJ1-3	TGTGCCAGCAGTCCCGGGGGGTCTGGAAACACCATATATTTT	CASSPGGSGNTIYF
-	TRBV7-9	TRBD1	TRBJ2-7	TGTGCCAGCAGCTTGGGGGACAGGGCCGCCTACGAGCAGTACTTC	CASSLGDRAAYEQYF
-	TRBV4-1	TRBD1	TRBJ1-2	TGCGCCAGCAGCCCCCATTTGGGGGACAGCAACTATGGCTACACCTTC	CASSPHLGDSNYGYTF
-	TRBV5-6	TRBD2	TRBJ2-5	TGTGCCAGCAGCTCCCGGCCCGGGACTAGTTTGAAGACCCAGTACTTC	CASSSRPGTSLKTQYF
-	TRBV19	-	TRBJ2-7	TGTGCCAGTAGTACCCTAGTGACCCTGGGGACCTACGAGCAGTACTTC	CASSTLVTLGTYEQYF
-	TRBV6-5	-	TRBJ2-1	TGTGCCAGCAGTCCAGGGGCCCGCCGGGATGAGCAGTTCTTC	CASSPGARRDEQFF
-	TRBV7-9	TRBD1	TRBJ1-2	TGTGCCAGCACCAAAGTAATCCGGGACAGGGCCCCGGGAGGTGGCTACACCTTC	CASTKVIRDRAPGGGYTF
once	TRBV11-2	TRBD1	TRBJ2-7	TGTGCCAGCAGCTTAGGGGACAGTGTCTACGAGCAGTACTTC	CASSLGDSVYEQYF
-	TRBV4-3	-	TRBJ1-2	TGCGCCAGCAGCCTGGACCGAACGATCAACTATGGCTACACCTTC	CASSLDRTINYGYTF